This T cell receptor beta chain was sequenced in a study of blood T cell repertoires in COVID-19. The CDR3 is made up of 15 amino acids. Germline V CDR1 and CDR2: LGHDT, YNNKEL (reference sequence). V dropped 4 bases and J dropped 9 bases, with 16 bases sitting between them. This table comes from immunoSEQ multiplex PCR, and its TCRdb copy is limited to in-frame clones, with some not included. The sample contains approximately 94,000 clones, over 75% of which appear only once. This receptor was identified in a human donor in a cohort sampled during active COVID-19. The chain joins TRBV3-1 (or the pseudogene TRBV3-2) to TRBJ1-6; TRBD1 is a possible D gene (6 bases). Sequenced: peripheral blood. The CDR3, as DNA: TGTGCCAGCAGCCCCGGCAGGGGTAATGGTTCACCCCTCCACTTT. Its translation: CASSPGRGNGSPLHF.